This T cell receptor (beta chain) was captured by sequencing in a study of patients and donors after allogeneic stem cell transplantation. TCRdb called the RT-PCR reads again in MiXCR, with one record for every CDR3 protein. The table lists more than 75,000 distinct CDR3 sequences, 5% of them singletons. The sample holds many counts of this clonotype. This CDR3 comprises 15 residues. Losses at the gene ends were 9 bases for V and 2 bases for J; bases not matched to a gene: 9. CDR1 is WNHNN and CDR2 is SYGVQD in the germline V gene (reference sequence). The sample comprised blood, either unsorted or a sorted T cell fraction (not recorded which). This clonotype originated in a human donor who was either an allogeneic HSCT recipient or a stem cell or donor lymphocyte infusion donor (not recorded which). It is not recorded whose cells these are; they may come from a transplant donor. V usage is TRBV10-1 and J usage is TRBJ2-3; the match to TRBD2 covers 9 bases. CDR3 coding DNA: TGCGCCAGTGATCCCGGGACTAGCATCACAGATACGCAGTATTTT. It yields the protein CASDPGTSITDTQYF.